This record covers a single TCR beta chain. V shed 2 bases and J 3 bases; nucleotides not matched to a gene: 2. This CDR3 is built from 15 residues. CDR1 LGHDT and CDR2 YNNKEL come from the germline V gene (reference sequence). This specimen belongs to a study of blood T cell repertoires in COVID-19. Measured with immunoSEQ multiplex PCR; TCRdb has only the in-frame clones, and not every one. The repertoire holds about 140,000 clones, with around 87% as singletons. The sequencing input was peripheral blood. The chain recombines TRBV3-1 (or the pseudogene TRBV3-2) with TRBJ2-3, with TRBD2 matching 10 bases. This clonotype was obtained from a human donor in a cohort sampled during active COVID-19. The chain's CDR3 is CASSQRLAGTDTQYF. The CDR3 DNA reads as TGTGCCAGCAGCCAACGACTAGCGGGTACAGATACGCAGTATTTT.